The entry below describes one TCR beta chain. What it binds is unknown. The sample comes from a study of T-cell memory formation after mild COVID-19. Whole-study results and caveats: Shrinking CD4+ clones resided mostly in CM and EM, and CD8+ ones in EMRA. Clones that shrank (day 15 to 85) were balanced CD4/CD8, whereas later expanders leaned CD4+. Some clones that responded were present in memory (sampled pre-infection), which suggests cross-reactive memory joined.

Via MiXCR, TCRdb re-called the 5' RACE reads, giving one row per CDR3 protein. The sample yields hundreds of thousands of distinct CDR3 sequences, roughly 17% seen once. Trimming took 8 bases from V and 5 from J, leaving 15 bases between them. This CDR3 contains 14 residues. The J gene is TRBJ1-4, the V gene TRBV12-3 or TRBV12-4; D call uncertain. This TCR was recovered from an adult woman who had mild COVID-19 (a few samples of this study predate the infection). Cell type and time point are not known. Sequenced: PBMCs or a T cell subset sorted from them (not recorded which). The CDR3 loop reads CASGEQAINEKLFF. Here the CDR3 DNA reads TGTGCCAGCGGGGAGCAGGCAATAAATGAAAAACTGTTTTTT.